A selection of T cell receptor beta chains follows, all from one sample in a study of T-cell reconstitution after alpha-beta-depleted transplantation in children. TCRdb called the PCR reads again in MiXCR, with one record for every CDR3 protein. The sample has hundreds of thousands of distinct CDR3 sequences, about a tenth seen once. Sequencing was performed on PBMCs, taken before TCRalphabeta/CD19-depleted stem cell transplant. These receptors originate from a boy younger than two with acute myeloid leukemia, due to receive a stem cell transplant. The CDR3 runs from the conserved cysteine through the conserved F or W. Fields, in order: D gene, CDR3 length, J gene, clone size, V gene, CDR3 protein, CDR3 DNA. The D gene is left open where the match is weak. Size is omitted from some rows. Given values are once, few, many or a class for expanded clones.

TRBD2,15,TRBJ2-3,many,TRBV28,CASTILAGGADTQYF,TGTGCCAGCACTATACTAGCGGGAGGTGCAGATACGCAGTATTTT
.,18,TRBJ2-7,many,TRBV28,CASSFRPGASLVGYEQYF,TGTGCCAGCAGTTTCCGCCCTGGGGCTTCCCTGGTGGGCTACGAGCAGTACTTC
TRBD2,14,TRBJ2-1,few,TRBV4-1,CASSPWGEGNEQFF,TGCGCCAGCAGCCCTTGGGGGGAGGGTAATGAGCAGTTCTTC
.,15,TRBJ2-7,few,TRBV4-2,CASSQGLDYAYEQYF,TGTGCCAGCAGCCAAGGACTCGACTACGCCTACGAGCAGTACTTC
.,11,TRBJ1-2,many,TRBV2,CASRQDRAYTF,TGTGCCAGCAGACAGGACCGCGCATACACCTTC
TRBD2,16,TRBJ2-7,.,TRBV6-2/TRBV6-3,CASSLAGDPHYYEQYF,TGTGCCAGCAGTTTAGCGGGAGATCCTCACTACTACGAGCAGTACTTC
.,14,TRBJ2-1,many,TRBV6-5,CASSYARQYNEQFF,TGTGCCAGCAGTTACGCGAGACAGTACAATGAGCAGTTCTTC
TRBD1,15,TRBJ2-1,many,TRBV29-1,CSVATPQGAGNEQFF,TGCAGCGTTGCGACCCCCCAGGGGGCGGGGAATGAGCAGTTCTTC
TRBD1,16,TRBJ2-7,.,TRBV27,CASSLGSGRGRYEQYF,TGTGCCAGCAGTTTAGGTTCGGGCAGGGGGCGGTACGAGCAGTACTTC
.,15,TRBJ1-4,many,TRBV12-3/TRBV12-4,CASSLGGVGNEKLFF,TGTGCCAGCAGTTTGGGAGGGGTGGGAAATGAAAAACTGTTTTTT
TRBD2,14,TRBJ2-7,.,TRBV20-1,CSARLASGPYEQYF,TGCAGTGCTAGGTTGGCTAGCGGCCCCTACGAGCAGTACTTC
.,11,TRBJ2-1,many,TRBV24-1,CATSSMNEQFF,TGTGCCACCAGTAGTATGAATGAGCAGTTCTTC
.,11,TRBJ2-7,many,TRBV12-3/TRBV12-4,CASSRDYEQYF,TGTGCCAGCAGTCGGGACTACGAGCAGTACTTC
.,18,TRBJ2-1,.,TRBV12-3/TRBV12-4,CASCLGLTPGSSYNEQFF,TGTGCCAGCTGTTTAGGTCTTACCCCAGGGAGCTCCTACAATGAGCAGTTCTTC
.,16,TRBJ2-3,.,TRBV2,CASSEVYGMAADTQYF,TGTGCCAGCAGTGAAGTTTACGGGATGGCGGCAGATACGCAGTATTTT
TRBD1,13,TRBJ2-5,.,TRBV6-6,CASSRQGEETQYF,TGTGCCAGCAGCAGACAGGGGGAAGAGACCCAGTACTTC
.,18,TRBJ1-1,many,TRBV5-1,CASSLRDGRAGRSTEAFF,TGCGCCAGCAGCTTGAGGGATGGACGGGCAGGGAGAAGTACTGAAGCTTTCTTT
TRBD2,17,TRBJ2-3,.,TRBV7-9,CASSLERTSSSTDTQYF,TGTGCCAGCAGCTTAGAGCGGACTAGCTCTAGCACAGATACGCAGTATTTT
.,15,TRBJ2-3,few,TRBV11-2,CASSLGGSRTDTQYF,TGTGCCAGCAGCTTAGGTGGGAGTCGCACAGATACGCAGTATTTT
TRBD1,15,TRBJ2-5,many,TRBV5-1,CASSLDRGQEETQYF,TGCGCCAGCAGCTTGGACAGGGGGCAGGAGGAGACCCAGTACTTC
.,14,TRBJ2-3,many,TRBV7-2,CASSLLVFTDTQYF,TGTGCCAGCAGCTTACTAGTTTTCACAGATACGCAGTATTTT
.,14,TRBJ1-3,few,TRBV2,CASSLTGPGNTIYF,TGTGCCAGCAGTTTAACAGGTCCTGGAAACACCATATATTTT
.,13,TRBJ1-1,.,TRBV6-2/TRBV6-3,CASSYAGAGEAFF,TGTGCCAGCAGTTATGCGGGGGCTGGTGAAGCTTTCTTT
TRBD1,16,TRBJ1-5,few,TRBV6-1,CASSPRDRGGIQPQHF,TGTGCCAGCAGTCCCCGGGACAGGGGCGGTATTCAGCCCCAGCATTTT
TRBD1,15,TRBJ2-1,few,TRBV20-1,CSAQARTGGFNEQFF,TGCAGTGCCCAAGCGAGGACAGGGGGCTTCAATGAGCAGTTCTTC
.,14,TRBJ2-2,many,TRBV28,CASTQTVNTGELFF,TGTGCCAGCACCCAGACAGTAAACACCGGGGAGCTGTTTTTT
TRBD2,14,TRBJ2-2,.,TRBV4-2,CASRGRGDTGELFF,TGTGCCAGCAGAGGGCGGGGGGACACCGGGGAGCTGTTTTTT
TRBD1,15,TRBJ1-5,few,TRBV7-6,CASKLGTDPNQPQHF,TGTGCCAGCAAACTCGGGACAGATCCTAATCAGCCCCAGCATTTT
.,15,TRBJ2-2,many,TRBV10-3,CAISSPGQAGGELFF,TGTGCCATCAGTTCCCCGGGCCAAGCGGGCGGGGAGCTGTTTTTT
.,15,TRBJ2-5,many,TRBV7-6,CASSLGGRNQETQYF,TGTGCCAGCAGCTTAGGGGGGCGGAACCAAGAGACCCAGTACTTC
TRBD1,14,TRBJ2-1,many,TRBV6-1,CASRDRGEVNEQFF,TGTGCCAGCAGGGACAGGGGGGAGGTCAATGAGCAGTTCTTC
.,13,TRBJ1-5,many,TRBV12-3/TRBV12-4,CASSLRGNQPQHF,TGCGCCAGCAGCTTGCGAGGCAATCAGCCCCAGCATTTT
TRBD2,19,TRBJ2-1,many,TRBV12-3/TRBV12-4,CASSLSLGLAALHYNEQFF,TGTGCCAGCAGTTTGTCCCTGGGTCTAGCGGCACTTCACTACAATGAGCAGTTCTTC
TRBD2,19,TRBJ2-7,.,TRBV5-4,CASSLRTPDSLAGTNEQYF,TGTGCCAGCAGCTTGAGGACCCCTGACTCGTTAGCGGGAACGAACGAGCAGTACTTC
.,11,TRBJ2-1,many,TRBV4-2,CASSLPGPQFF,TGTGCCAGCAGCCTCCCGGGACCCCAGTTCTTC
.,14,TRBJ2-3,many,TRBV5-6,CASSLVPDTDTQYF,TGTGCCAGCAGCTTGGTCCCAGACACAGATACGCAGTATTTT
.,13,TRBJ1-4,many,TRBV28,CATSVTTGEKLFF,TGTGCCACCTCGGTCACTACGGGTGAAAAACTGTTTTTT
TRBD1,14,TRBJ2-3,many,TRBV7-2,CASSLPGQGHTQYF,TGTGCCAGCAGCTTACCCGGACAGGGCCATACGCAGTATTTT
.,14,TRBJ1-1,few,TRBV5-1,CASSSGQRAHEAFF,TGCGCCAGCAGCTCAGGACAGCGCGCCCATGAAGCTTTCTTT
TRBD1,18,TRBJ2-6,few,TRBV18,CASSPTGTAGSGANVLTF,TGTGCCAGCTCACCTACTGGGACAGCCGGCTCTGGGGCCAACGTCCTGACTTTC
.,15,TRBJ2-1,many,TRBV5-1,CASSPSVDRYNEQFF,TGCGCCAGCAGCCCCTCGGTCGACAGGTACAATGAGCAGTTCTTC
.,17,TRBJ2-4,many,TRBV7-2,CASSLPTGLGAKNIQYF,TGTGCCAGCAGCTTACCAACAGGGCTCGGTGCCAAAAACATTCAGTACTTC
.,15,TRBJ2-7,.,TRBV6-1,CASIRRGAPPYEQYF,TGTGCCAGCATCCGGAGGGGGGCTCCTCCCTACGAGCAGTACTTC
.,15,TRBJ2-3,few,TRBV7-2,CASSLGGGRADTQYF,TGTGCCAGCAGCTTAGGGGGGGGGCGGGCAGATACGCAGTATTTT
TRBD1,15,TRBJ1-4,.,TRBV18,CASSLQGASNEKLFF,TGTGCCAGCTCATTACAGGGGGCGTCTAATGAAAAACTGTTTTTT
.,15,TRBJ2-1,many,TRBV6-4,CASSAGPGGYNEQFF,TGTGCCAGCAGTGCGGGACCCGGGGGATACAATGAGCAGTTCTTC
TRBD1,17,TRBJ2-6,many,TRBV11-2,CASSFRDRPSGANVLTF,TGTGCCAGCAGCTTCCGGGACAGGCCCTCTGGGGCCAACGTCCTGACTTTC
TRBD1,13,TRBJ1-2,.,TRBV19,CASKTGANYGYTF,TGTGCCAGTAAGACAGGGGCTAACTATGGCTACACCTTC
.,16,TRBJ2-2,.,TRBV19,CASSIPGVTHTGELFF,TGTGCCAGTAGTATACCCGGGGTGACCCACACCGGGGAGCTGTTTTTT
.,16,TRBJ2-2,many,TRBV7-3,CASSLGGLPDTGELFF,TGTGCCAGCAGCTTAGGCGGACTACCGGACACCGGGGAGCTGTTTTTT
.,14,TRBJ2-5,many,TRBV2,CASIGGSIQETQYF,TGTGCCAGCATAGGGGGATCTATCCAAGAGACCCAGTACTTC
TRBD2,18,TRBJ2-3,many,TRBV11-2,CASSPGTSGRLSTDTQYF,TGTGCCAGCAGCCCGGGGACTAGCGGGAGGCTTAGCACAGATACGCAGTATTTT
.,15,TRBJ1-5,many,TRBV7-3,CASVRMGIPNQPQHF,TGTGCCAGCGTAAGGATGGGGATTCCAAATCAGCCCCAGCATTTT
TRBD1,15,TRBJ1-1,many,TRBV25-1,CASSFSTGGNTEAFF,TGTGCCAGCAGTTTTTCGACAGGGGGGAACACTGAAGCTTTCTTT
.,15,TRBJ2-3,once,TRBV5-1,CASSSTKTSTDTQYF,TGCGCCAGCAGCTCGACAAAAACAAGCACAGATACGCAGTATTTT